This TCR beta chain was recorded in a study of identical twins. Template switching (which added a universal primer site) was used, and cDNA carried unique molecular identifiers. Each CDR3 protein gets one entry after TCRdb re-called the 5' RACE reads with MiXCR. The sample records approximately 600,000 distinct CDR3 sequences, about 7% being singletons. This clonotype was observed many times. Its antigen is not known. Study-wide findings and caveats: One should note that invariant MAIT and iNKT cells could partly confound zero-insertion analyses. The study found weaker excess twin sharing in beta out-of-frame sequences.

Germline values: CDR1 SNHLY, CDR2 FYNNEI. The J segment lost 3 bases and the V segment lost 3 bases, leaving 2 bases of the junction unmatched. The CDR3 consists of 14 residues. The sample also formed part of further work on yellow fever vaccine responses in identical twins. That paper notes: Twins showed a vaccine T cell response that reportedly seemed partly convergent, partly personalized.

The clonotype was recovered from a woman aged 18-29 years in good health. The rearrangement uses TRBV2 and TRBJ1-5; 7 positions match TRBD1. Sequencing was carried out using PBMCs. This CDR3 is CASSEGQYNQPQHF. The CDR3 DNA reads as TGTGCCAGCAGTGAGGGACAGTACAATCAGCCCCAGCATTTT.